This T cell receptor beta chain emerged from a study of neoadjuvant anti-PD-1 for oral cavity cancer. Cohort: HPV-negative, locally advanced oral cavity squamous cell carcinoma patients. No culture or expansion preceded analysis of these blood cells. Trimming at V came to 4 bases and at J to 6 bases, leaving 3 bases not matched to a gene. The CDR3 contains 14 residues. Germline CDR1 SGHTS, CDR2 YDEGEE. Study findings and constraints: Each response group had just three patients in TCR analyses.

Most PBMC samples had about 520 ng input DNA in six replicates. Method: immunoSEQ multiplex PCR; TCRdb's copy keeps in-frame clones and lacks some. The sample has about 14,000 clones, about 70% seen once; the top ten hold over 3%. Concerning this clone: The antigen is not known.

The sequence derives from a person aged 40-85 years with oral cavity squamous cell carcinoma. The sequencing used PBMCs, collected before nivolumab (anti-PD-1) treatment. The rearrangement uses TRBV5-8 and TRBJ1-5, with TRBD1 matching over 11 bases. CDR3 loop: CASSPGQGGQPQHF. CDR3 nucleotides: TGTGCCAGCAGCCCGGGACAGGGGGGTCAGCCCCAGCATTTT.